One T cell receptor (beta chain) is described in this entry. The data originate from a study of OX40 agonist ivuxolimab in advanced cancers. Study background: Patients in dose escalation had liver, melanoma, kidney or head and neck cancers. Eligibility rules accepted prior anti-PD-1, anti-PD-L1 or anti-CTLA-4 therapy, and roughly 40% had some.

The protocol was immunoSEQ multiplex PCR, while the TCRdb copy is restricted to in-frame clones and leaves out a portion. The sample shows tens of thousands of clones, 85% to 95% of them seen only once. The material sequenced was CD4+ or CD8+ T cells sorted from blood, taken in a trial of the OX40 agonist ivuxolimab. This sequence was found in an adult with an advanced solid tumor such as melanoma, head and neck, liver or kidney cancer.

CDR3 in DNA: TGTGCCAGCAATTTGTTTGGACTAGCGCGCTACAATGAGCAGTTCTTC. The encoded protein is CASNLFGLARYNEQFF. The chain has TRBV2 and TRBJ2-1, with 9 bases aligning to TRBD2. The CDR3 contains 16 residues. Unmatched junction bases numbered 10, after V lost 7 bases and J lost 3 bases. In germline, CDR1 is SNHLY, CDR2 FYNNEI.